One sample yielded the 8 T cell receptor beta chains listed below, sequenced in a study of T cell responses to AZD1222 COVID-19 vaccine (dated by TCRdb to the early 2020s). Library generation was performed with the immunoSEQ multiplex PCR assay. TCRdb's version of the immuneACCESS table is confined to in-frame rearrangements and falls short of the full clone set. An unresolved V gene accounts for under half of the shortfall where checked; the remainder is of unknown origin. The sample table holds roughly 100,000 clones, of which about nine tenths were seen once. Clones ranked in the top ten supply about 26% of the sample. The sample's time point, from its label and the paper: baseline before first vaccination. The sample consisted of peripheral blood, taken on day 0 of AZD1222 vaccination. The receptors here all came from an adult in good health.

V and J are TRBV7-8 and TRBJ1-2; D perhaps matches TRBD1 (6 bases). The germline gives CDR1 SGHVS, CDR2 FQNEAQ. Trimming pared 5 bases from V and 3 bases from J, leaving 16 bases between. The CDR3 sequence is 15 residues long. The CDR3 protein is CASSLSGGRDYGYTF. The CDR3 region has the DNA TGTGCCAGCAGCCTAAGCGGGGGGCGCGACTATGGCTACACCTTC. Full variable domain (missing parts from reference TRBV7-8 and TRBJ1-2): GAGVSQSPRYKVAKRGQDVALRCDPISGHVSLFWYQQALGQGPEFLTYFQNEAQLDKSGLPSDRFFAERPEGSVSTLKIQRTQQEDSAVYLCASSLSGGRDYGYTFGSGTRLTVV.

The rearrangement links TRBV5-1 to TRBJ2-3, with 9 bases aligning to TRBD1. The CDR3 loop spans 15 amino acids. Germline assignment: CDR1 SGHRS and CDR2 YFSETQ. V was pared by 0 bases and J by 3 bases, with 2 bases of the junction left unmatched. The CDR3: CASSLEGQGTDTQYF. The CDR3 bases are TGCGCCAGCAGCTTGGAGGGACAGGGAACAGATACGCAGTATTTT.

The V and J genes are TRBV14 and TRBJ2-1, with D possibly TRBD1 on 6 matching bases. V was shortened by 4 bases and J by 4 bases, with 20 bases between the two germline ends. Per germline, CDR1 SGHDN and CDR2 FVKESK. The length of the CDR3 is 17 residues. The CDR3: CASSPVLSGQIYNEQFF. The DNA of the CDR3 is TGTGCCAGCAGCCCCGTCCTCTCCGGACAGATTTACAATGAGCAGTTCTTC.

In this sample, this clone turned up once. The V and J genes are TRBV7-2 and TRBJ2-3, with D possibly TRBD2 on 5 matching bases. In germline, CDR1 is SGHTA, CDR2 FQGNSA. CDR3 length: 15 residues. Deletions cut 5 bases from V and 0 bases from J, with 12 bases between. CDR3 DNA: TGTGCCAGCAGCCTTAGGCCGGGGAGCACAGATACGCAGTATTTT. It specifies CASSLRPGSTDTQYF.

The rearrangement joins TRBV11-3 to TRBJ2-7, with TRBD2 matching 8 bases. Germline CDR1 SGHNT, CDR2 YENEEA. J gave up 0 bases and V 5 bases, and 3 bases lay outside the gene matches. This CDR3 spans 14 amino acids. In nucleotides, the CDR3 is TGTGCCAGCAGCCCTAGCGGGTTCTCCTACGAGCAGTACTTC. Translated, it gives CASSPSGFSYEQYF. The whole variable domain, remainder taken from reference TRBV11-3 and TRBJ2-7, is EAGVVQSPRYKIIEKKQPVAFWCNPISGHNTLYWYLQNLGQGPELLIRYENEEAVDDSQLPKDRFSAERLKGVDSTLKIQPAELGDSAVYLCASSPSGFSYEQYFGPGTRLTVT.

The chain recombines TRBV9 with TRBJ2-2, with TRBD1 matching over 11 bases. The CDR3 is made up of 18 amino acids. From germline, CDR1 is SGDLS and CDR2 YYNGEE. With 3 bases clipped from V and 5 bases from J, the junction kept 12 bases outside the gene matches. The CDR3 DNA is TGTGCCAGCAGCGGGGGACAGGGGGGCCCCAGGTGGACCGGGGAGCTGTTTTTT. Translated, it gives CASSGGQGGPRWTGELFF.

The chain combines TRBV11-2 with TRBJ2-1; 9 bases are shared with TRBD1. Losses at the gene ends were 2 bases for V and 14 bases for J; bases not matched to a gene: 13. The CDR3 sequence is 15 residues long. Germline V gene data show CDR1 as SGHAT and CDR2 as FQNNGV. The CDR3 loop is CASSLTGTGPHREFF. For the CDR3, the DNA is TGTGCCAGCAGCTTAACCGGGACAGGGCCCCACCGGGAGTTCTTC.

The V call is TRBV28, the J call TRBJ2-1; D possibly corresponds to TRBD2 (5 bases). V shed 6 bases and J shed 5 bases, with 14 bases lying between them. CDR1 is MDHEN and CDR2 is SYDVKM in the germline V gene. The CDR3 sequence is 14 residues long. CDR3 sequence: CASSHGGHDNEQFF. In DNA form, the CDR3 reads TGTGCCAGCAGCCACGGCGGGCATGACAATGAGCAGTTCTTC.